This TCR beta chain was sequenced in a study of shared clonotypes between healthy human individuals. The naive CD8 subset, CD45RO-negative cells positively selected for CCR7, excluded terminally differentiated effector memory CD45RA+ cells. Between the trimmed V and J ends, which lost 3 bases and 1 base, there was a span of 10 bases. Germline V CDR1 and CDR2: SGHNT, YYREEE (reference sequence). The CDR3 totals 14 residues. Sequencing used immunoSEQ multiplex PCR; TCRdb keeps in-frame clones, though not all of them. The data show roughly 2 million clones, approximately 95% seen once. Sequencing input: naive CD8+ T cells sorted from blood. This TCR was recovered from a man between 18 and 29 years old in good health. The gene calls are TRBV5-4 and TRBJ2-5, with D unresolved. DNA of the CDR3: TGTGCCAGCAGCTCTATCGACACCCAAGAGACCCAGTACTTC. Translated, it gives CASSSIDTQETQYF.